Sequencing of this T cell receptor beta chain was carried out in a study of blood T cell repertoires in COVID-19. Sequencing used immunoSEQ multiplex PCR; TCRdb keeps in-frame clones, though not all of them. The repertoire consists of some 300,000 clones, with roughly 86% occurring once and the leading ten covering 1.5% to 2%. Germline V CDR1 and CDR2: SGHAT, FQNNGV. CDR3 length: 16 amino acids. V lost 1 base, J lost 8 bases, and 5 bases stayed unmatched. This receptor was obtained from a woman aged 25 to 45 with COVID-19, enrolled during active disease. V and J are TRBV11-2 and TRBJ1-6; 10 bases are a match to TRBD1. The sequencing sample was made of peripheral blood. CDR3 bases: TGTGCCAGCAGCTTAGTACCGGGACAGGGGTATTCACCCCTCCACTTT. It specifies CASSLVPGQGYSPLHF.